Listed here is a single TCR beta chain. The target antigen is unknown. This record comes from a study of response to subunit inactivated influenza vaccine. Whole-study results and caveats: After each seasonal influenza vaccination, few new T cells are recruited, the authors suggested.

In TCRdb, the RT-PCR reads were re-called with MiXCR into one record per CDR3 protein. The sample includes about 300,000 distinct CDR3 sequences, around a fifth of them seen just once. The V end was cut by 3 bases, the J end by 0 bases, with 11 bases between. The germline gives CDR1 ENHRY, CDR2 SYGVKD. CDR3 size: 16 residues. This TCR derives from a man between 50 and 69 years old who received an inactivated influenza vaccine. The chain carries TRBV10-3 and TRBJ2-2; no clear D gene. The input for sequencing was PBMCs from blood, taken approximately 20 months after vaccination. CDR3 sequence (DNA): TGTGCCATCAGTGAAACGGCCACCTCGAACACCGGGGAGCTGTTTTTT. It translates to CAISETATSNTGELFF.